This entry features one TCR beta chain sequence. Its antigen is currently unknown. V was pared by 2 bases and J by 2 bases, with 21 bases between. Germline V gene data show CDR1 as KGHSH and CDR2 as LQKENI. This CDR3 spans 18 amino acids. This sample is part of a study of graft-versus-host responses after intestinal transplantation. For the study at large: Multivisceral, liver-intestinal, or isolated intestinal transplants were given to recipients. Recipients were all induced with anti-thymocyte globulin, then given tacrolimus and steroids for 3 to 4 years.

The study, taken as a whole, reports: Researchers found GvH clones in recipient marrow, and some showed up first in ileum or blood. Some patients had graft-donor T cell macrochimerism. In their allografts, the ratios of graft-versus-host to host-versus-graft T cell clones were high.

Some clones are missing from TCRdb's copy, which holds only in-frame ones; the method was immunoSEQ multiplex PCR. The data show approximately 100,000 clones, over 85% seen once. The sample consisted of unstimulated CD8+ T cells sorted from spleen or lymph node cells, taken before intestinal transplant. The origin of this receptor is a human donor who received an intestinal transplant. This chain connects TRBV18 to TRBJ2-5; perhaps TRBD2 as D (5 bases). The CDR3 reads CASSPGYLSALSQETQYF. For the CDR3, the DNA is TGTGCCAGCTCACCAGGGTACCTTAGCGCCTTATCTCAAGAGACCCAGTACTTC.